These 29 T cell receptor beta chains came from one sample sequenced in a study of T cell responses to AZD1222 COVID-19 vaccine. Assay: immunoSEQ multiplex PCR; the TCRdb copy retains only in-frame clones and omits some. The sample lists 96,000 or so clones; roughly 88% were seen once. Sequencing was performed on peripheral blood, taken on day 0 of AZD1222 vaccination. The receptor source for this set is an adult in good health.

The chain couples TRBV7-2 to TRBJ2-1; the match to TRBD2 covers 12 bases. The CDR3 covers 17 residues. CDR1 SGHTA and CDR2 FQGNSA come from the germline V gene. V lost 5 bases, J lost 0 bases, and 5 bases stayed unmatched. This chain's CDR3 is CASSPGLAGSSYNEQFF. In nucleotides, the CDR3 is TGTGCCAGCAGCCCAGGACTAGCGGGGAGCTCCTACAATGAGCAGTTCTTC.

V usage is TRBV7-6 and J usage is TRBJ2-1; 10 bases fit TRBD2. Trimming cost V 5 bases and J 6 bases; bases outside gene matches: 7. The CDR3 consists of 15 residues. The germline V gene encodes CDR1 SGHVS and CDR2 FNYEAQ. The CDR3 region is CASSLVPSGSNEQFF. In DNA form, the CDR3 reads TGTGCCAGCAGCCTAGTCCCTAGCGGGAGCAATGAGCAGTTCTTC.

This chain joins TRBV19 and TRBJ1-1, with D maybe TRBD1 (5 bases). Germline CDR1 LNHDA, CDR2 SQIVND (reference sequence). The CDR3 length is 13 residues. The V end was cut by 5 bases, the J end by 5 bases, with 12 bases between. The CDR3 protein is CASSSIQVTEAFF. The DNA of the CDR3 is TGTGCCAGTAGTTCTATACAGGTTACTGAAGCTTTCTTT.

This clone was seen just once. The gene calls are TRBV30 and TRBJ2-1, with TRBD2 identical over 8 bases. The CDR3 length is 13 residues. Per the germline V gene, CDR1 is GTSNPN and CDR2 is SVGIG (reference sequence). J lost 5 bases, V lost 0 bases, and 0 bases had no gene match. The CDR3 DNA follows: TGTGCCTGGAGTGTCGGGGGGGACAATGAGCAGTTCTTC. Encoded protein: CAWSVGGDNEQFF.

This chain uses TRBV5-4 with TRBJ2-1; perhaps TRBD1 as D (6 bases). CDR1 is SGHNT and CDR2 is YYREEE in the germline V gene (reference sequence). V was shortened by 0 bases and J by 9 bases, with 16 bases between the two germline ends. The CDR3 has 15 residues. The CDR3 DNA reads TGTGCCAGCAGCTTGGGGCGGACAGATCACGGTGAGCAGTTCTTC. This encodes CASSLGRTDHGEQFF.

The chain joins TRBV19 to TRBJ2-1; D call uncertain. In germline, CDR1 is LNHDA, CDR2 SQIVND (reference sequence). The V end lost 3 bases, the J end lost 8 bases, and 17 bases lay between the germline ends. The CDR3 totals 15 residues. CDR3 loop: CASSIGLGGDDEQFF. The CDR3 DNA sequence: TGTGCCAGTAGTATTGGCCTAGGTGGAGACGATGAGCAGTTCTTC.

CDR3 sequence: CASSRGEAGIGGELFF. The DNA of the CDR3 is TGTGCCAGCAGCCGGGGGGAAGCAGGGATAGGCGGGGAGCTGTTTTTT. The J gene is TRBJ2-2, the V gene TRBV7-3; the match to TRBD2 covers 7 bases. The CDR3 spans 16 residues. CDR1 SGHTA and CDR2 FQGTGA come from the germline V gene. With 5 bases clipped from V and 7 bases from J, the junction kept 13 bases outside the gene matches.

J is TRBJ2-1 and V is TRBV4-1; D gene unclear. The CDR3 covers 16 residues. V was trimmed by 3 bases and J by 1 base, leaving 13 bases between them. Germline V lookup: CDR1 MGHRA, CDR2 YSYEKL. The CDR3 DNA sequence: TGCGCCAGCAGCCAGGAGACGGCGAAGTCCTACAATGAGCAGTTCTTC. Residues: CASSQETAKSYNEQFF.

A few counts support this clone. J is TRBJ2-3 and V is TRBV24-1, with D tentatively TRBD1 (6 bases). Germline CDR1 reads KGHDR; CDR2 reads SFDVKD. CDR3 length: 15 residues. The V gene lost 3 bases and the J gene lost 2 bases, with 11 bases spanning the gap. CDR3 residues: CATSDRTALTDTQYF. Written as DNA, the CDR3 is TGTGCCACCAGTGATAGGACAGCTCTCACAGATACGCAGTATTTT.

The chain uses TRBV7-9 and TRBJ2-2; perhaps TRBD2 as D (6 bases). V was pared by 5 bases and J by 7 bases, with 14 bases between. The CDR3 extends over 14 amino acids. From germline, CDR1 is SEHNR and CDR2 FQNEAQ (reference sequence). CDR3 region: CASSQLTSIGELFF. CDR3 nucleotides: TGTGCCAGCAGCCAGCTGACTAGTATCGGGGAGCTGTTTTTT.

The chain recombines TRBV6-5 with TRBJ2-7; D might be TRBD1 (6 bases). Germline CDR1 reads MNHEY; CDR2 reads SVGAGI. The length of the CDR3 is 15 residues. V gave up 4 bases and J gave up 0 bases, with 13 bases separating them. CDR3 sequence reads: CASSFGQFFSYEQYF. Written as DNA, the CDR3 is TGTGCCAGCAGTTTTGGACAGTTCTTCTCCTACGAGCAGTACTTC.

The CDR3 DNA reads as TGTGCCTGGAACGAGAAGCAAGGGTTAACAGATACGCAGTATTTT. Its translation: CAWNEKQGLTDTQYF. This rearrangement joins TRBV30 to TRBJ2-3; no definite D call. V gave up 4 bases and J gave up 3 bases, with 17 bases separating them. Germline CDR1 GTSNPN, CDR2 SVGIG (reference sequence). The length of the CDR3 is 15 residues.

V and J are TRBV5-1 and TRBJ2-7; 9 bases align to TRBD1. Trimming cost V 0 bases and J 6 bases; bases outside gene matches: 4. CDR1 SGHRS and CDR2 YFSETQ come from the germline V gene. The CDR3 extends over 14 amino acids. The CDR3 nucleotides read TGCGCCAGCAGCTTGGAGGGACAGGGTGCCGAGCAGTACTTC. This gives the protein CASSLEGQGAEQYF. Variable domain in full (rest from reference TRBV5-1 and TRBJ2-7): KAGVTQTPRYLIKTRGQQVTLSCSPISGHRSVSWYQQTPGQGLQFLFEYFSETQRNKGNFPGRFSGRQFSNSRSEMNVSTLELGDSALYLCASSLEGQGAEQYFGPGTRLTVT.

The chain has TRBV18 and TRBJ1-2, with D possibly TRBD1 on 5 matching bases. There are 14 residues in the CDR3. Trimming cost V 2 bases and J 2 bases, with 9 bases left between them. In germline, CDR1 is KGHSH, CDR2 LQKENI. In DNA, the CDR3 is TGTGCCAGCTCACCAGGGGCCGAGAACTATGGCTACACCTTC. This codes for CASSPGAENYGYTF.

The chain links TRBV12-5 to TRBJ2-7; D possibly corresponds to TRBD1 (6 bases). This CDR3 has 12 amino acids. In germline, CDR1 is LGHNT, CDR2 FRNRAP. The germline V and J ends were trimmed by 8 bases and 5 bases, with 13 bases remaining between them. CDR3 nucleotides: TGTGCTAGTTCTCAAACAGGGAACGAGCAGTACTTC. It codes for CASSQTGNEQYF.

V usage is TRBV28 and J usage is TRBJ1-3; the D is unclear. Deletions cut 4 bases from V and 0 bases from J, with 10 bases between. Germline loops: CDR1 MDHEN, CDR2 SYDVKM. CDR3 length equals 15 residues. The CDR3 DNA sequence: TGTGCCAGCAGTTCTCCCGCCCTCTCTGGAAACACCATATATTTT. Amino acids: CASSSPALSGNTIYF.

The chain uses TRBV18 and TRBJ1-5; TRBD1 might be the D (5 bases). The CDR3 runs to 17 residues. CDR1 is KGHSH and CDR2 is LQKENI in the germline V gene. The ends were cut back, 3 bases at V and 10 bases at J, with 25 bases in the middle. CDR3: CASSPTSPGYGMDPQHF. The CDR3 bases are TGTGCCAGCTCACCTACTTCCCCAGGGTATGGGATGGATCCCCAGCATTTT. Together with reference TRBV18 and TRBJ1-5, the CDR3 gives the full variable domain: NAGVMQNPRHLVRRRGQEARLRCSPMKGHSHVYWYRQLPEEGLKFMVYLQKENIIDESGMPKERFSAEFPKEGPSILRIQQVVRGDSAAYFCASSPTSPGYGMDPQHFGDGTRLSIL.

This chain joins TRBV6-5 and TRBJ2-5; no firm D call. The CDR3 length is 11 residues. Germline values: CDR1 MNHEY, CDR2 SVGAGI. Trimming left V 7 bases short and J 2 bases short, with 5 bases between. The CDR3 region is CASTGQETQYF. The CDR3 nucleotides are TGTGCCAGCACAGGACAAGAGACCCAGTACTTC.

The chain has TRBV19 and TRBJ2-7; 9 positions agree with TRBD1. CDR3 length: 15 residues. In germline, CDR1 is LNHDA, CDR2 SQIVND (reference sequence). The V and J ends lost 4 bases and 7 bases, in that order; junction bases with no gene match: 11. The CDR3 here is CASSRPGTGIGEQYF. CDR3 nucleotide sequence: TGTGCCAGTAGTAGGCCCGGGACAGGGATAGGAGAGCAGTACTTC.

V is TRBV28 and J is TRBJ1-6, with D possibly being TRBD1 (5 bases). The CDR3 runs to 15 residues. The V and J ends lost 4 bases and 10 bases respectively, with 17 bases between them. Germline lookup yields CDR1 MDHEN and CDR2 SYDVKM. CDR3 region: CASSYLGGTGSPLHF. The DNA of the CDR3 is TGTGCCAGCAGTTACCTAGGAGGGACTGGGTCACCCCTCCACTTT.

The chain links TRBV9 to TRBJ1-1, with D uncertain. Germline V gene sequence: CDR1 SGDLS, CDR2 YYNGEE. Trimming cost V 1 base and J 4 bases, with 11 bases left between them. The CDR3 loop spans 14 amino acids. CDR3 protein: CASSVLVPGTEAFF. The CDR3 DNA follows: TGTGCCAGCAGCGTACTGGTCCCGGGCACTGAAGCTTTCTTT.

The CDR3 region is CASSPTSGELFF. CDR3 DNA: TGCGCCAGCAGCCCGACCTCTGGGGAGCTGTTTTTT. This chain uses TRBV4-3 with TRBJ2-2; D remains ambiguous. The ends were cut back, 4 bases at V and 8 bases at J, with 8 bases in the middle. The CDR3 has 12 amino acids. Germline CDR1 LGHNA, CDR2 YSLEER.

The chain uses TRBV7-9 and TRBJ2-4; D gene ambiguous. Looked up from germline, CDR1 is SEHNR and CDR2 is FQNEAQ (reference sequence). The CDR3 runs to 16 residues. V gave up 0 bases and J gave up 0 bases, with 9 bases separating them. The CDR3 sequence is CASSLARQTAKNIQYF. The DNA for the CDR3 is TGTGCCAGCAGCTTAGCGAGGCAGACAGCCAAAAACATTCAGTACTTC.

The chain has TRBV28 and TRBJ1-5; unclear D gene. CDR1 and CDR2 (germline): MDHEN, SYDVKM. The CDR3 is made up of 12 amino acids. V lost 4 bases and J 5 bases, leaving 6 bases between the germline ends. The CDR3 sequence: CASSSTDQPQHF. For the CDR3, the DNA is TGTGCCAGCAGTTCTACCGATCAGCCCCAGCATTTT.

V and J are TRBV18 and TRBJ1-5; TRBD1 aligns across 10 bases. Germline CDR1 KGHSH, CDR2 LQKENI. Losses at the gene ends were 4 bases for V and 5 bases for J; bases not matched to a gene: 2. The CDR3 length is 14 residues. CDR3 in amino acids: CASSLTGGDQPQHF. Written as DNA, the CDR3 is TGTGCCAGCTCACTGACAGGGGGCGATCAGCCCCAGCATTTT.

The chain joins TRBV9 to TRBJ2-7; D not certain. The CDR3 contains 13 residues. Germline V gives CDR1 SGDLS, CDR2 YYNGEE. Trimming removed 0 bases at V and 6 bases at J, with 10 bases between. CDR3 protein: CASSVGDLSEQYF. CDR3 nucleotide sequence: TGTGCCAGCAGCGTAGGGGATCTCTCCGAGCAGTACTTC.

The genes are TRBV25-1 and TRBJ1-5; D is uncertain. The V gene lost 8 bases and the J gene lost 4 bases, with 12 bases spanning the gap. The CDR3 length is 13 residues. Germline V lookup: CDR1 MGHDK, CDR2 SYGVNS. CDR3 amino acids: CASGRGSNQPQHF. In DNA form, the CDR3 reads TGTGCCAGCGGCCGCGGGTCTAATCAGCCCCAGCATTTT. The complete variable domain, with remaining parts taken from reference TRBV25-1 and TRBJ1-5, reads EADIYQTPRYLVIGTGKKITLECSQTMGHDKMYWYQQDPGMELHLIHYSYGVNSTEKGDLSSESTVSRIRTEHFPLTLESARPSHTSQYLCASGRGSNQPQHFGDGTRLSIL.

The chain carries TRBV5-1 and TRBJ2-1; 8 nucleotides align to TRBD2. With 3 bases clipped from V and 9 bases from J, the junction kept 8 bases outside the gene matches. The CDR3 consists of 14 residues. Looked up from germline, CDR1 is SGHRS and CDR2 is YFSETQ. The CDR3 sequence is CASSSREGIGEQFF. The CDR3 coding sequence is TGCGCCAGCAGCTCCCGGGAGGGTATAGGTGAGCAGTTCTTC.

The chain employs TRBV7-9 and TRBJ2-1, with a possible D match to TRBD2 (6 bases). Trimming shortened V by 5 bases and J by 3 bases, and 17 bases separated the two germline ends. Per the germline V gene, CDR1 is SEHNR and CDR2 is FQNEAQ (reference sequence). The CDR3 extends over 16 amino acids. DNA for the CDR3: TGTGCCAGCAGCCCACGCGGGACGGCAGACTACAATGAGCAGTTCTTC. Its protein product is CASSPRGTADYNEQFF.